This T cell receptor beta chain was found in a study of T cell responses to AZD1222 COVID-19 vaccine (dated by TCRdb to about 2021). Some background on the complete study: TCR sequencing was performed for about 240 trial participants, of whom around 210 were given two doses of AZD1222 and some 26 were given two doses of MenACWY control vaccine. Enrollment into the trials was organized by age into subgroups of 18-55, 56-69 and 70-plus years, and those subgroups contained roughly 140, 27 and 60 TCR-sequenced participants, respectively.

In regard to this clone: The antigen it binds to is not known. Nothing much larger sits one base from this clone, and base qualities are not available.

The time point label here, explained by the study, means: about 28 days (+/-7) after the second vaccine dose. Because spike-specific TCR depth and breadth did not differ between the two schedules, AZD1222 recipients who got a second dose at roughly 4 weeks were pooled with those who got a second dose at roughly 12 weeks. Vaccinee samples came from UK trials COV001 and COV002, including a single-blind randomized controlled phase 2/3 trial of AZD1222 (ChAdOx1 nCoV-19) in healthy adults. Trial participant PBMC samples were collected at day 0 and day 28 after the second dose for TCRbeta chain sequencing. The research as a whole found: Epitopes outside the regions mutated in the B.1.351 and B.1.1.7 variants were reportedly recognized by nearly half of the unique spike-specific TCRs. Participants were mostly white British, with more females than males. The authors suggested clonal diversity may have been underestimated. The whole spike protein was spanned by vaccine-associated CD4 TCRs, and dominant responses were seen in regions 160-218 and 743-854. Because no day 14 peak-response samples were available, the repertoires could be characterized only after the peak T cell response. Only five to seven AZD1222 recipients were SARS-CoV-2 seropositive at baseline, limiting conclusions about previously exposed vaccinees. Spike-specific TCR breadth and depth rose significantly after two AZD1222 doses compared with day 0 and with MenACWY recipients. In the small 56-69-year group, the increase in depth fell short of significance, most likely because of low power.

The CDR3 regions of human TCRbeta chains were analyzed by immunosequencing. Processing in the source paper ran as follows. TCRs in the repertoires were compared against a reference library of SARS-CoV-2-specific TCRs that had been generated with the MIRA antigen-specificity platform. Breadth was defined as the fraction of unique TCRs that were SARS-CoV-2-associated. Depth was defined as the fraction of total T cells that were SARS-CoV-2-associated. Using the MIRA data, each spike-specific TCR was assigned both to the spike region to which the TCR was reactive and to a CD4 or CD8 class. Log10-transformed breadth and depth values were compared by one-way ANOVA with Sidak's multiple comparisons tests. The table was pulled from immuneACCESS by TCRdb, which kept in-frame rearrangements only. Such tables lose some clones; where checked, under half of the loss comes from unresolved V genes, and the rest has no known cause. That table supplies the V and J calls and clone size; D and trimming were determined from the DNA. This sample is represented by some 150,000 clones; more than 90% of them were singletons. Around 1.5% of the sample lies in the top ten.

The CDR3 sequence holds 16 residues, the cysteine and phenylalanine included. Left in the record is the CDR3 DNA by itself, 48 bases read in frame from the first base. Taken from the germline V gene, the CDR1 and CDR2 loops are SGHRS and YFSETQ. The V end loses 3 bases and the J end loses 6 bases, and a stretch of 19 bases separates them. The chain couples TRBV5-1 to TRBJ2-1; the D assignment is uncertain and may be TRBD1 or TRBD2, with 5 bases supporting each. The source of this sequence is an adult who received the AZD1222 COVID-19 vaccine. The sample consisted of peripheral blood, taken 28 days after the second AZD1222 dose. The CDR3 protein sequence reads: CASSYYPGTRRNEQFF. DNA sequence: TGCGCCAGCAGCTACTATCCCGGGACCAGGCGCAATGAGCAGTTCTTC.